What follows are 28 T cell receptor beta chains derived from one specimen sequenced in a study of long-term antiretroviral therapy in people with HIV. Researchers ran immunoSEQ v3.0 at survey level. TCRdb's copy holds only in-frame clones and misses some; the assay was immunoSEQ multiplex PCR. Of some 20,000 clones listed, more than 70% are singletons. Sequenced material: unsorted PBMCs, taken 0.5 years before starting antiretroviral therapy. The receptors shown here come from a man between 18 and 35 years old with HIV.

The chain has TRBV6-5 and TRBJ1-1; tentative D call: TRBD1 (5 bases). From germline, CDR1 is MNHEY and CDR2 SVGAGI. The CDR3 spans 13 residues. V lost 7 bases, J lost 1 base, and 10 bases lay in between. The CDR3 reads CASTGTANTEAFF. CDR3 nucleotide sequence: TGTGCCAGCACCGGGACGGCGAACACTGAAGCTTTCTTT.

Comments on this clone: This sample also contains other DNA sequences that code for the same CDR3. The chain recombines TRBV11-3 with TRBJ1-1; D call uncertain. The V and J ends lost 0 bases and 4 bases respectively, with 9 bases between them. There are 14 residues in the CDR3. Looked up from germline, CDR1 is SGHNT and CDR2 is YENEEA. CDR3 protein: CASSLDLGSTEAFF. CDR3 DNA sequence: TGTGCCAGCAGCTTAGATCTCGGTTCCACTGAAGCTTTCTTT.

The CDR3 DNA reads as TGTGCCAGCAGCGGTGGACAGGGACGGGCAGATACGCAGTATTTT. Amino acid sequence: CASSGGQGRADTQYF. V is TRBV9 and J is TRBJ2-3, with 8 bases aligning to TRBD1. Germline CDR1 is SGDLS and CDR2 is YYNGEE. This CDR3 contains 15 residues. The trim removed 3 bases at V and 4 bases at J, leaving 7 bases unmatched.

The chain has TRBV27 and TRBJ2-7; D gene unclear. Trimming took 5 bases from V and 0 from J, leaving 8 bases between them. Germline CDR1 is MNHEY and CDR2 is SMNVEV (reference sequence). The CDR3 length is 13 residues. The CDR3 reads CASSPHPSYEQYF. CDR3 coding DNA: TGTGCCAGCAGTCCCCACCCCTCCTACGAGCAGTACTTC.

The chain links TRBV25-1 to TRBJ1-1; TRBD1 aligns across 7 bases. This CDR3 has 17 amino acids. From germline, CDR1 is MGHDK and CDR2 SYGVNS. After removal of 1 base from V and 2 bases from J, the junction contained 10 bases not matched to a gene. The CDR3 region has the DNA TGTGCCAGCAGTGAATTGGGCGGACAGGACCCAAACACTGAAGCTTTCTTT. This codes for CASSELGGQDPNTEAFF.

This clone was observed a single time. The CDR3 reads CASSSRDSYGYTF. The CDR3 DNA reads TGTGCCAGCAGTTCCCGGGACAGCTATGGCTACACCTTC. The gene calls are TRBV27 and TRBJ1-2; 7 positions match TRBD1. The CDR3 covers 13 residues. Per germline, CDR1 MNHEY and CDR2 SMNVEV (reference sequence). Germline trimming cut 4 bases from V and 4 bases from J; bases unmatched to any gene: 3.

The CDR3 DNA sequence: TGTGCCAGCAGCTCGCGACAGGGTGGTGAAAAACTGTTTTTT. Amino acids: CASSSRQGGEKLFF. The rearrangement joins TRBV7-9 to TRBJ1-4; 7 bases map to TRBD1. Germline CDR1 is SEHNR and CDR2 is FQNEAQ (reference sequence). Losses at the gene ends were 4 bases for V and 7 bases for J; bases not matched to a gene: 6. This CDR3 comprises 14 residues.

The V and J genes are TRBV28 and TRBJ1-2; 7 bases fit TRBD1. Trimming cost V 7 bases and J 6 bases; bases outside gene matches: 2. This CDR3 has 11 residues. Germline V gene lookup returns CDR1 MDHEN and CDR2 SYDVKM. In nucleotides, the CDR3 is TGTGCCAGCAAGACAGGGAATGGCTACACCTTC. It encodes CASKTGNGYTF.

There are a few counts of this clone. The chain links TRBV6-6 to TRBJ2-7; 8 bases are a match to TRBD1. Germline loops: CDR1 MNHNY, CDR2 SVGAGI (reference sequence). J gave up 0 bases and V 4 bases, and 2 bases lay outside the gene matches. The CDR3 consists of 14 residues. CDR3 sequence reads: CASSLTGDSYEQYF. The CDR3 bases are TGTGCCAGCAGTTTGACAGGGGACTCCTACGAGCAGTACTTC.

This clone appeared once. V gene TRBV14 combines with J gene TRBJ2-1; D is perhaps TRBD2 (6 bases). V lost 6 bases to trimming and J lost 4 bases, with 13 bases between them. CDR1 is SGHDN and CDR2 is FVKESK in the germline V gene. The CDR3 is 14 amino acids. CDR3 protein: CASRGEAEYNEQFF. CDR3 in DNA: TGTGCCAGCAGGGGGGAGGCGGAGTACAATGAGCAGTTCTTC.

The chain carries TRBV19 and TRBJ1-5; the D is unclear. Trimming stripped 7 bases from V and 2 bases from J, with 15 bases between. The CDR3 runs to 15 residues. CDR1 and CDR2 (germline): LNHDA, SQIVND (reference sequence). The CDR3 region has the DNA TGTGCCAGTACCTTCGGCAGATCAGGCAATCAGCCCCAGCATTTT. Protein sequence: CASTFGRSGNQPQHF.

The rearrangement uses TRBV5-5 and TRBJ2-7; D unresolved. Germline V gene sequence: CDR1 SGHKS, CDR2 YYEKEE (reference sequence). CDR3 length equals 14 residues. With 2 bases removed from V and 7 bases from J, the gap between germline ends came to 16 bases. The CDR3 reads CASSFRIFLREQYF. Here the CDR3 DNA reads TGTGCCAGCAGCTTCAGGATCTTCCTTAGAGAGCAGTACTTC.

The gene calls are TRBV13 and TRBJ1-1, with TRBD1 identical over 9 bases. CDR1 PRHDT and CDR2 FYEKMQ come from the germline V gene (reference sequence). This CDR3 contains 16 residues. Unmatched junction bases numbered 2, after V lost 0 bases and J lost 0 bases. This CDR3 reads CASSLGGQGLNTEAFF. The CDR3 coding sequence is TGTGCCAGCAGCTTAGGGGGACAGGGCTTGAACACTGAAGCTTTCTTT.

This clone was picked up a small number of times. This chain links TRBV9 with TRBJ2-7; TRBD1 might be the D (7 bases). CDR1 SGDLS and CDR2 YYNGEE come from the germline V gene. This CDR3 has 14 residues. Trimming left V 0 bases short and J 5 bases short, with 12 bases between. CDR3 protein: CASSVGRGRDEQYF. The CDR3 nucleotides are TGTGCCAGCAGCGTAGGGAGGGGGCGCGACGAGCAGTACTTC.

V is TRBV12-5 and J is TRBJ2-7, with TRBD1 identical over 7 bases. The trim removed 6 bases at V and 2 bases at J, leaving 4 bases unmatched. This CDR3 spans 13 amino acids. Germline loops: CDR1 LGHNT, CDR2 FRNRAP. The CDR3 DNA reads TGTGCTAGTGGCTGGCAGGGGGCCTACGAGCAGTACTTC. It encodes CASGWQGAYEQYF.

This chain links TRBV5-1 with TRBJ2-7; D gene unclear. The CDR3 has 14 residues. V was cut by 0 bases and J by 3 bases, with 10 bases left in between. CDR1 is SGHRS and CDR2 is YFSETQ in the germline V gene. The CDR3 nucleotides read TGCGCCAGCAGCTTGGTTGGACCACTCTACGAGCAGTACTTC. Its translation is CASSLVGPLYEQYF.

The chain uses TRBV5-1 and TRBJ2-7; tentatively, D is TRBD1 (5 bases). CDR1 and CDR2 (germline): SGHRS, YFSETQ. The CDR3 is 15 residues long. Trimming left V 1 base short and J 1 base short, with 12 bases between. The CDR3 sequence: CASSLTGSYSYEQYF. As DNA, the CDR3 is TGCGCCAGCAGCTTGACAGGTAGCTATTCCTACGAGCAGTACTTC.

This clone was recorded a few times. The chain links TRBV7-9 to TRBJ2-7; 10 nucleotides match TRBD2. CDR1 is SEHNR and CDR2 is FQNEAQ in the germline V gene (reference sequence). V trimming: 4 bases; J trimming: 4 bases; junction bases outside the gene matches: 13. The CDR3 is 17 residues long. The CDR3 DNA sequence: TGTGCCAGCAGCTCAACCATTCCGGGACTAGCGAGGTACGAGCAGTACTTC. Amino acids: CASSSTIPGLARYEQYF.

V gene TRBV11-2 combines with J gene TRBJ2-7, with TRBD2 matching 7 bases. This CDR3 has 19 residues. V lost 3 bases, J lost 3 bases, and 20 bases stayed unmatched. The germline gives CDR1 SGHAT, CDR2 FQNNGV. The CDR3 here is CASSFLSVGGSPEVYEQYF. CDR3 DNA: TGTGCCAGCAGCTTTCTCTCCGTTGGCGGGAGTCCTGAGGTCTACGAGCAGTACTTC.

The V gene is TRBV28, the J gene TRBJ2-7, with D uncertain. Germline CDR1 reads MDHEN; CDR2 reads SYDVKM. The CDR3 loop spans 11 amino acids. V was shortened by 5 bases and J by 7 bases, with 9 bases between the two germline ends. CDR3 DNA: TGTGCCAGCAGTCCATCCCGGGAGCAGTACTTC. It is translated as CASSPSREQYF.

This chain links TRBV6-5 with TRBJ2-7; 7 bases match TRBD1. The V gene's germline CDR1 is MNHEY and CDR2 SVGAGI. The J segment lost 3 bases and the V segment lost 3 bases, leaving 5 bases of the junction unmatched. This CDR3 is built from 14 residues. The CDR3 DNA follows: TGTGCCAGCAGTTATACAGGGGTACTCTACGAGCAGTACTTC. This sequence encodes CASSYTGVLYEQYF.

The DNA for the CDR3 is TGCGCCAGCAGTGAGTCAGGCTGGGGCCAAGAGACCCAGTACTTC. Its protein is CASSESGWGQETQYF. The chain recombines TRBV10-1 with TRBJ2-5; D uncertain. V dropped 0 bases and J dropped 1 base, with 9 bases sitting between them. Germline-derived CDR1 and CDR2 are WNHNN and SYGVQD (reference sequence). CDR3 length: 15 amino acids.

As to this clone: Other DNA sequences in this specimen translate into the identical CDR3. This chain joins TRBV28 and TRBJ2-7, with TRBD2 as a possible D gene (6 bases). The CDR3 loop spans 14 amino acids. The V end was cut by 5 bases, the J end by 1 base, with 12 bases between. Germline lookup yields CDR1 MDHEN and CDR2 SYDVKM. This CDR3 is CASSPGTGSYEQYF. In nucleotides, the CDR3 is TGTGCCAGCAGTCCCGGGACTGGTTCCTACGAGCAGTACTTC.

V and J are TRBV19 and TRBJ1-2, with 7 nucleotides matching TRBD1. The V and J ends lost 4 bases and 3 bases, in that order; junction bases with no gene match: 8. Germline CDR1 is LNHDA and CDR2 is SQIVND (reference sequence). The length of the CDR3 is 15 residues. CDR3 residues: CASSTPGQLHYGYTF. CDR3 in DNA: TGTGCCAGTAGTACCCCGGGACAGCTGCACTATGGCTACACCTTC.

The chain couples TRBV28 to TRBJ2-1; TRBD2 is a possible D gene (6 bases). Germline V gene lookup returns CDR1 MDHEN and CDR2 SYDVKM. Deletions cut 6 bases from V and 3 bases from J, with 15 bases between. The CDR3 runs 15 residues. CDR3 residues: CASSILGGLYNEQFF. The CDR3 DNA follows: TGTGCCAGCAGCATCCTCGGGGGACTCTACAATGAGCAGTTCTTC.

This chain uses TRBV10-2 with TRBJ2-7; 8 bases line up with TRBD1. CDR3 length: 14 residues. Trimming took 4 bases from V and 4 from J; bases not matched to a gene: 6. Per the germline V gene, CDR1 is WSHSY and CDR2 is SAAADI. For the CDR3, the DNA is TGCGCCAGCAGTGGGGACAGGAAGGGGTACGAGCAGTACTTC. Protein: CASSGDRKGYEQYF.

The gene calls are TRBV19 and TRBJ1-2; no clear D gene. Trimming removed 2 bases at V and 6 bases at J, with 10 bases between. The CDR3 loop spans 13 amino acids. The V gene's germline CDR1 is LNHDA and CDR2 SQIVND (reference sequence). The CDR3 spells CASSITTEDGYTF. Here the CDR3 DNA reads TGTGCCAGTAGTATAACGACGGAGGATGGCTACACCTTC.

This rearrangement joins TRBV4-3 to TRBJ1-4; D gene unclear. CDR1 and CDR2 from the germline V gene are LGHNA and YSLEER. The CDR3 runs to 15 residues. The V end lost 0 bases, the J end lost 3 bases, and 8 bases lay between the germline ends. DNA of the CDR3: TGCGCCAGCAGCCAAGATGGCAGCTCTAATGAAAAACTGTTTTTT. This gives the protein CASSQDGSSNEKLFF.